The 30 T cell receptor beta chains given below trace back to one sample, sequenced in a study of cytomegalovirus exposure and HLA in healthy donors. Primers: 60 Vbeta forward and 13 Jbeta reverse. Generated by immunoSEQ multiplex PCR, the TCRdb table keeps only in-frame clones and is missing some. The table has around 160,000 clones, roughly 76% seen once. Source material: PBMCs. All receptors come from a human donor in good health.

V usage is TRBV6-5 and J usage is TRBJ1-1; 8 bases align to TRBD1. J gave up 4 bases and V 5 bases, and 6 bases lay outside the gene matches. Germline CDR1 and CDR2: MNHEY and SVGAGI. This CDR3 is 14 amino acids long. Here the CDR3 DNA reads TGTGCCAGCAGTCGCCGGACAGGGACCACTGAAGCTTTCTTT. Translation: CASSRRTGTTEAFF.

The rearrangement uses TRBV11-3 and TRBJ1-5; the match to TRBD1 covers 7 bases. The CDR3 spans 14 residues. The germline V gene has CDR1 SGHNT and CDR2 YENEEA. Trimming cost V 5 bases and J 6 bases; bases outside gene matches: 7. This chain's CDR3 is CASSLDRARQPQHF. The CDR3 nucleotides are TGTGCCAGCAGCCTTGACAGGGCCCGTCAGCCCCAGCATTTT.

About this clone itself: In this CDR3 the conserved last residue, phenylalanine or tryptophan, is missing, so a read error is likely. The gene calls are TRBV7-9 and TRBJ1-6; 7 bases align to TRBD1. CDR3 length: 14 amino acids. The J segment lost 9 bases and the V segment lost 2 bases, leaving 4 bases of the junction unmatched. The germline CDR1 and CDR2 sequences are SEHNR and FQNEAQ (reference sequence). The CDR3 spells CASSLTGDSSPLHS. The DNA of the CDR3 is TGTGCCAGCAGCTTAACAGGGGATTCTTCACCCCTCCACTCT.

This clone was recorded once. The rearrangement links TRBV27 to TRBJ2-1; a possible D gene is TRBD2 (5 bases). The germline V gene encodes CDR1 MNHEY and CDR2 SMNVEV (reference sequence). V dropped 4 bases and J dropped 0 bases, with 13 bases sitting between them. The CDR3 is made up of 16 amino acids. CDR3 region: CASSSLTGSSYNEQFF. For the CDR3, the DNA is TGTGCCAGCAGTTCCCTGACGGGAAGCTCCTACAATGAGCAGTTCTTC.

The V gene is TRBV6-1, the J gene TRBJ2-3, with D possibly being TRBD2 (5 bases). Germline CDR1 MNHNS, CDR2 SASEGT. CDR3 length: 15 residues. The ends were cut back, 1 base at V and 1 base at J, with 9 bases in the middle. Here the CDR3 reads CASSEGLRGTDTQYF. The CDR3 nucleotides are TGTGCCAGCAGTGAAGGACTACGGGGCACAGATACGCAGTATTTT.

V is TRBV7-2 and J is TRBJ2-7; 9 nucleotides align to TRBD1. CDR1 is SGHTA, CDR2 FQGNSA, per germline. The CDR3 is 14 amino acids. After removal of 6 bases from V and 7 bases from J, the junction contained 10 bases not matched to a gene. The CDR3 loop reads CASRPGTGKEEQYF. DNA of the CDR3: TGTGCCAGCAGACCCGGGACAGGGAAGGAAGAGCAGTACTTC.

The CDR3 protein is CASSFPITGGVSPLHF. The CDR3 DNA reads TGTGCCAGCAGCTTCCCTATAACAGGGGGCGTAAGTCCCCTCCACTTT. V usage is TRBV7-9 and J usage is TRBJ1-6; 9 bases agree with TRBD1. J gave up 13 bases and V 3 bases, and 13 bases lay outside the gene matches. CDR1 is SEHNR, CDR2 FQNEAQ, per germline (reference sequence). This CDR3 comprises 16 residues.

V usage is TRBV6-1 and J usage is TRBJ2-5, with TRBD1 as a possible D gene (7 bases). The length of the CDR3 is 14 residues. V was shortened by 5 bases and J by 5 bases, with 15 bases between the two germline ends. Germline loops: CDR1 MNHNS, CDR2 SASEGT. CDR3 protein: CASSPTGRRETQYF. Written as DNA, the CDR3 is TGTGCCAGCAGTCCGACAGGGAGGAGGGAGACCCAGTACTTC.

The chain couples TRBV7-2 to TRBJ1-1; 7 nucleotides align to TRBD1. V lost 6 bases to trimming and J lost 7 bases; unmatched junction nucleotides: 11. The CDR3 is made up of 14 amino acids. Germline V gives CDR1 SGHTA, CDR2 FQGNSA. Here the CDR3 reads CASRKTTGEIEAFF. The CDR3 DNA reads TGTGCCAGCAGGAAAACAACAGGGGAAATTGAAGCTTTCTTT.

The chain carries TRBV28 and TRBJ2-3; D is perhaps TRBD2 (5 bases). The germline gives CDR1 MDHEN, CDR2 SYDVKM. V shed 5 bases and J shed 1 base, with 16 bases lying between them. The CDR3 is 16 residues long. CDR3 protein: CASSPLLEMGTDTQYF. The CDR3 DNA follows: TGTGCCAGCAGTCCGCTACTAGAAATGGGCACAGATACGCAGTATTTT.

This clone was observed a single time. This chain connects TRBV2 to TRBJ1-3, with D possibly TRBD1 on 6 matching bases. CDR3 size: 16 residues. V gave up 6 bases and J gave up 0 bases, with 15 bases separating them. CDR1 is SNHLY and CDR2 is FYNNEI in the germline V gene. The CDR3 region is CASRSGTTSSGNTIYF. Here the CDR3 DNA reads TGTGCCAGCAGGAGTGGGACAACGTCCTCTGGAAACACCATATATTTT.

The V gene is TRBV12-5, the J gene TRBJ1-1; possible D gene TRBD1, 6 bases. V dropped 2 bases and J dropped 8 bases, with 9 bases sitting between them. CDR3 length equals 12 residues. Looked up from germline, CDR1 is LGHNT and CDR2 is FRNRAP. The CDR3 DNA reads as TGTGCTAGTGGTTTGCCGGGGGGCGAAGCTTTCTTT. Protein product: CASGLPGGEAFF.

The genes are TRBV10-3 and TRBJ1-2; the D gene is possibly TRBD1 (5 bases). CDR1 ENHRY and CDR2 SYGVKD come from the germline V gene. The CDR3 contains 14 residues. Trimming shortened V by 2 bases and J by 1 base, and 8 bases separated the two germline ends. Here the CDR3 reads CAISEDGHNYGYTF. The CDR3 bases are TGTGCCATCAGTGAGGACGGACATAACTATGGCTACACCTTC.

This chain joins TRBV27 and TRBJ1-5; no firm D call. CDR1 and CDR2 (germline): MNHEY, SMNVEV (reference sequence). V lost 3 bases and J 2 bases, leaving 11 bases between the germline ends. This CDR3 comprises 15 residues. The CDR3 sequence: CASSLYGYGNQPQHF. CDR3 in DNA: TGTGCCAGCAGTTTGTACGGGTACGGCAATCAGCCCCAGCATTTT.

V usage is TRBV10-3 and J usage is TRBJ2-2, with 10 bases lining up with TRBD2. The CDR3 totals 16 residues. CDR1 and CDR2 (germline): ENHRY, SYGVKD. Trimming took 5 bases from V and 3 from J; bases not matched to a gene: 6. The CDR3 DNA reads as TGTGCCATCAGTCCGTCTCTAGCGGGGGACACCGGGGAGCTGTTTTTT. This gives the protein CAISPSLAGDTGELFF.

This chain joins TRBV6-6 and TRBJ1-3, with TRBD1 identical over 8 bases. Looked up from germline, CDR1 is MNHNY and CDR2 is SVGAGI (reference sequence). The CDR3 loop spans 16 amino acids. V gave up 5 bases and J gave up 4 bases; unmatched junction bases: 10. The DNA of the CDR3 is TGTGCCAGCAGTCGGACAGGGCCGTCTAACGGAAACACCATATATTTT. Translated, it gives CASSRTGPSNGNTIYF.

This sequence joins TRBV5-6 and TRBJ1-4, with 7 positions matching TRBD1. Germline CDR1 and CDR2: SGHDT and YYEEEE. Trimming removed 3 bases from V and 5 bases from J; junction bases left unmatched: 10. The CDR3 contains 16 residues. CDR3 DNA sequence: TGTGCCAGCAGCTCCCCTACAGGGGAGGTAAATGAAAAACTGTTTTTT. Protein product: CASSSPTGEVNEKLFF.

V and J are TRBV7-9 and TRBJ1-1; a possible D gene is TRBD1 (5 bases). There are 13 residues in the CDR3. The V gene's germline CDR1 is SEHNR and CDR2 FQNEAQ (reference sequence). Trimming removed 11 bases at V and 5 bases at J, with 18 bases between. For the CDR3, the DNA is TGTGCCTCCGATAGTCACGGGGGAACTGAAGCTTTCTTT. Its protein is CASDSHGGTEAFF.

The chain employs TRBV7-8 and TRBJ1-2, with D perhaps matching TRBD1 (6 bases). Germline CDR1 reads SGHVS; CDR2 reads FQNEAQ. Between the trimmed V and J ends, which lost 1 base and 4 bases, there was a span of 16 bases. The CDR3 is 16 residues long. The CDR3 DNA reads as TGTGCCAGCAGCTTAGGCTCGCACAGGGCCAGCTATGGCTACACCTTC. Amino acid sequence: CASSLGSHRASYGYTF.

The chain links TRBV5-4 to TRBJ2-5; 13 nucleotides line up with TRBD2. Unmatched junction bases numbered 11, after V lost 4 bases and J lost 5 bases. The CDR3 is 17 amino acids. Germline loops: CDR1 SGHNT, CDR2 YYREEE (reference sequence). CDR3: CASSHYQGLAGAETQYF. CDR3 sequence (DNA): TGTGCCAGCAGCCACTACCAAGGACTAGCGGGGGCGGAGACCCAGTACTTC.

In its sample, this clone was seen once. This chain uses TRBV11-1 with TRBJ1-1; 8 bases fit TRBD1. CDR3 size: 14 residues. The V segment lost 5 bases and the J segment 7 bases; nucleotides outside the gene matches: 9. The germline V gene encodes CDR1 SGHAT and CDR2 FQDESV (reference sequence). CDR3 region: CASSARDRLLEAFF. CDR3 nucleotides: TGTGCCAGCAGCGCCCGGGACAGGCTCCTTGAAGCTTTCTTT.

This clone came up once. V usage is TRBV5-5 and J usage is TRBJ1-1; D may be TRBD1 (5 bases). This CDR3 comprises 14 residues. Trimming took off 4 bases at V and 1 base at J, with 11 bases between the two ends. Germline CDR1 reads SGHKS; CDR2 reads YYEKEE (reference sequence). CDR3 in DNA: TGTGCCAGCAGCCCGGGACTTCCGAACACTGAAGCTTTCTTT. It encodes CASSPGLPNTEAFF.

Details on this clone: Different DNA sequences within this sample yield the same CDR3. V gene TRBV20-1 combines with J gene TRBJ1-2; TRBD1 aligns across 8 bases. Germline V gene lookup returns CDR1 DFQATT and CDR2 SNEGSKA (reference sequence). The CDR3 runs to 11 residues. V dropped 4 bases and J dropped 7; count of bases not matched to a gene: 2. CDR3 in amino acids: CSAIQGGGYTF. CDR3 coding DNA: TGCAGTGCTATACAGGGGGGTGGCTACACCTTC.

The chain has TRBV11-2 and TRBJ2-5, with a weak D call TRBD1 (5 bases). CDR3 length: 14 amino acids. Germline loops: CDR1 SGHAT, CDR2 FQNNGV. Trimming took 2 bases from V and 4 from J, leaving 11 bases between them. CDR3 residues: CASSLQGLAETQYF. For the CDR3, the DNA is TGTGCCAGCAGCTTACAGGGCCTCGCAGAGACCCAGTACTTC.

This clone was counted between two and nine times. The CDR3: CATRQDGYTF. The CDR3 DNA sequence: TGTGCCACCCGACAGGACGGCTACACCTTC. The chain has TRBV27 and TRBJ1-2, with a possible D match to TRBD1 (6 bases). Trimming stripped 10 bases from V and 8 bases from J, with 11 bases between. This CDR3 comprises 10 residues. Germline values: CDR1 MNHEY, CDR2 SMNVEV (reference sequence).

The chain is built from TRBV19 and TRBJ1-1; TRBD1 aligns across 9 bases. This CDR3 comprises 15 residues. J was trimmed by 5 bases and V by 4 bases; bases with no gene match: 8. Germline values: CDR1 LNHDA, CDR2 SQIVND (reference sequence). CDR3 region: CASSTGDRVVTEAFF. CDR3 DNA: TGTGCCAGTAGTACGGGGGACAGGGTAGTTACTGAAGCTTTCTTT.

The V call is TRBV19, the J call TRBJ2-2; D is uncertain. Trimming took 5 bases from V and 1 from J, leaving 8 bases between them. Germline V gene lookup returns CDR1 LNHDA and CDR2 SQIVND (reference sequence). The CDR3 has 14 amino acids. The CDR3 coding sequence is TGTGCCAGTAGTTCGACACAGAACACCGGGGAGCTGTTTTTT. This gives the protein CASSSTQNTGELFF.

This chain links TRBV29-1 with TRBJ1-4; 9 nucleotides agree with TRBD1. The V gene's germline CDR1 is SQVTM and CDR2 ANQGSEA. The CDR3 is made up of 13 amino acids. The trim removed 4 bases at V and 5 bases at J, leaving 2 bases unmatched. The CDR3 DNA reads as TGCAGCGTTGGGGGACAGGGAAATGAAAAACTGTTTTTT. This translates into CSVGGQGNEKLFF.

The chain links TRBV18 to TRBJ2-7; 10 nucleotides match TRBD1. The V gene end was trimmed by 2 bases and the J gene end by 12 bases; junction bases not matched to a gene: 10. This CDR3 spans 14 amino acids. The germline V gene has CDR1 KGHSH and CDR2 LQKENI. The CDR3 sequence is CASSPFTGTGEGYF. The CDR3 DNA sequence: TGTGCCAGCTCACCATTCACCGGGACAGGGGAAGGGTACTTC.

This clone was seen more than once but under ten times. The DNA of the CDR3 is TGCGCCAGCCACTCGAAGGGGGCTTTCTTT. It specifies CASHSKGAFF. The chain couples TRBV10-1 to TRBJ1-1, with TRBD1 as a possible D gene (5 bases). Germline CDR1 and CDR2: WNHNN and SYGVQD (reference sequence). Trimming shortened V by 8 bases and J by 11 bases, and 12 bases separated the two germline ends. This CDR3 is built from 10 residues.